These 32 T cell receptor beta chains originate from one sample sequenced in a study of blood T cell repertoires in COVID-19. Sequencing was performed with immunoSEQ multiplex PCR; in TCRdb, only in-frame clones are kept and a portion is missing. The sample records more than 90,000 clones, about 70% being singletons. Source material: peripheral blood. These receptors all stem from a woman aged 55-69 years in a cohort sampled during active or convalescent COVID-19.

The chain uses TRBV5-1 and TRBJ1-6; no clear D. Trimming removed 1 base from V and 0 bases from J, with 14 bases in between. The germline V gene encodes CDR1 SGHRS and CDR2 YFSETQ. This CDR3 region has 18 residues. The CDR3 DNA is TGCGCCAGCAGCTTGAAGGAGGGCGGAGGCTCCTATAATTCACCCCTCCACTTT. It is translated as CASSLKEGGGSYNSPLHF.

The sample holds one count of this clone. This chain uses TRBV19 with TRBJ2-1, with TRBD1 as a possible D gene (6 bases). Germline-derived CDR1 and CDR2 are LNHDA and SQIVND (reference sequence). The CDR3 sequence is 16 residues long. V shed 5 bases and J shed 5 bases, with 19 bases lying between them. CDR3 region: CASSEHRVLDHNEQFF. CDR3 sequence (DNA): TGTGCCAGTAGTGAGCACAGGGTGTTGGACCACAATGAGCAGTTCTTC.

The chain has TRBV5-5 and TRBJ1-2; tentative D call: TRBD1 (6 bases). Between the trimmed V and J ends, which lost 2 bases and 5 bases, there was a span of 16 bases. This CDR3 has 15 amino acids. Germline CDR1 SGHKS, CDR2 YYEKEE (reference sequence). The chain's CDR3 is CASSFDRTLGYGYTF. DNA of the CDR3: TGTGCCAGCAGCTTTGACAGGACCCTGGGGTATGGCTACACCTTC.

The chain employs TRBV29-1 and TRBJ2-3, with D possibly TRBD1 on 5 matching bases. This CDR3 region has 12 residues. Germline CDR1 and CDR2: SQVTM and ANQGSEA. The germline V and J ends were trimmed by 4 bases and 5 bases, with 10 bases remaining between them. The CDR3 sequence: CSVGRGRDTQYF. CDR3 in DNA: TGCAGCGTTGGTAGGGGCCGAGATACGCAGTATTTT.

The V call is TRBV7-9, the J call TRBJ1-2; a possible D gene is TRBD1 (6 bases). Per the germline V gene, CDR1 is SEHNR and CDR2 is FQNEAQ (reference sequence). CDR3 length: 16 amino acids. The V gene lost 5 bases and the J gene lost 4 bases, with 20 bases spanning the gap. DNA for the CDR3: TGTGCCAGCAGCAAGTCACAGGGATCAGGGATCTATGGCTACACCTTC. As protein: CASSKSQGSGIYGYTF.

This clone was counted once. V and J are TRBV5-4 and TRBJ2-7; 11 bases map to TRBD1. CDR3 length: 15 residues. CDR1 SGHNT and CDR2 YYREEE come from the germline V gene (reference sequence). The V and J ends lost 3 bases and 0 bases, in that order; junction bases with no gene match: 2. CDR3 loop: CASSSDRGPSYEQYF. As DNA, the CDR3 is TGTGCCAGCAGCTCGGACAGGGGGCCCTCCTACGAGCAGTACTTC. Full variable domain (outside the CDR3, taken from reference TRBV5-4 and TRBJ2-7): ETGVTQSPTHLIKTRGQQVTLRCSSQSGHNTVSWYQQALGQGPQFIFQYYREEENGRGNFPPRFSGLQFPNYSSELNVNALELDDSALYLCASSSDRGPSYEQYFGPGTRLTVT.

On this clone: Relative to the germline gene, one junction end is altered; a read error may explain this. The gene calls are TRBV29-1 and TRBJ2-7; 12 bases agree with TRBD1. Germline V gives CDR1 SQVTM, CDR2 ANQGSEA. The CDR3 sequence is 16 residues long. CDR3 DNA: TGCAGCGTGGAAGCCGGGACAGGGGGCCTAGCCTACGAGCAGTACTTC. This translates into CSVEAGTGGLAYEQYF.

The chain couples TRBV19 to TRBJ1-5; D call uncertain. The ends were cut back, 3 bases at V and 3 bases at J, with 18 bases in the middle. The CDR3 loop spans 17 amino acids. From germline, CDR1 is LNHDA and CDR2 SQIVND (reference sequence). The DNA of the CDR3 is TGTGCCAGTAGTATTGGAGGGCGACGGGTGGCCAATCAGCCCCAGCATTTT. Translation gives CASSIGGRRVANQPQHF.

This chain uses TRBV6-1 with TRBJ1-6; 7 bases align to TRBD1. The CDR3 consists of 15 residues. V lost 1 base, J lost 8 bases, and 5 bases stayed unmatched. Per the germline V gene, CDR1 is MNHNS and CDR2 is SASEGT. Written as DNA, the CDR3 is TGTGCCAGCAGTGAAGAGGGCAGGGGGTATTCACCCCTCCACTTT. Protein: CASSEEGRGYSPLHF.

This clone was counted a few times. The chain carries TRBV5-4 and TRBJ2-3; TRBD2 is a possible D gene (6 bases). The CDR3 runs to 14 residues. Trimming left V 0 bases short and J 5 bases short, with 10 bases between. Germline-derived CDR1 and CDR2 are SGHNT and YYREEE (reference sequence). This chain's CDR3 is CASSLGTGGDTQYF. CDR3 DNA sequence: TGTGCCAGCAGCTTGGGGACCGGGGGAGATACGCAGTATTTT.

This clone was counted at least ten times. The V and J genes are TRBV15 and TRBJ1-4; 8 bases align to TRBD1. The CDR3 is 19 amino acids. Per germline, CDR1 LNHNV and CDR2 YYDKDF (reference sequence). With V trimmed by 0 bases and J by 5 bases, 14 bases remained unmatched. CDR3 sequence reads: CATSRDYNHRGSSNEKLFF. CDR3 DNA: TGTGCCACCAGCAGAGATTATAACCACAGGGGGTCTTCAAATGAAAAACTGTTTTTT.

This rearrangement joins TRBV5-4 to TRBJ1-1; 8 bases agree with TRBD1. The V segment lost 4 bases and the J segment 1 base; nucleotides outside the gene matches: 9. Germline V gene lookup returns CDR1 SGHNT and CDR2 YYREEE (reference sequence). This CDR3 has 16 amino acids. The CDR3 sequence is CASSPTLTGGNTEAFF. The CDR3 DNA reads TGTGCCAGCAGCCCGACTCTCACAGGGGGGAACACTGAAGCTTTCTTT. The full variable domain, rest sourced from reference TRBV5-4 and TRBJ1-1, is ETGVTQSPTHLIKTRGQQVTLRCSSQSGHNTVSWYQQALGQGPQFIFQYYREEENGRGNFPPRFSGLQFPNYSSELNVNALELDDSALYLCASSPTLTGGNTEAFFGQGTRLTVV.

The chain carries TRBV7-3 and TRBJ2-1; 9 positions match TRBD2. This CDR3 has 15 amino acids. With 2 bases clipped from V and 3 bases from J, the junction kept 2 bases outside the gene matches. Germline values: CDR1 SGHTA, CDR2 FQGTGA. As DNA, the CDR3 is TGTGCCAGCAGCTTACTAGCGGGGAGCTACAATGAGCAGTTCTTC. The encoded protein is CASSLLAGSYNEQFF.

The chain recombines TRBV4-1 with TRBJ2-5; 11 bases align to TRBD2. Losses at the gene ends were 4 bases for V and 1 base for J; bases not matched to a gene: 5. Germline V gene lookup returns CDR1 MGHRA and CDR2 YSYEKL. This CDR3 region has 16 residues. As DNA, the CDR3 is TGCGCCAGCAGCCGTAGCGGGGGGGCCTTCCAAGAGACCCAGTACTTC. It translates to CASSRSGGAFQETQYF.

The rearrangement uses TRBV2 and TRBJ2-7; a weak D match, TRBD2 (6 bases). Germline V lookup: CDR1 SNHLY, CDR2 FYNNEI. The CDR3 extends over 12 amino acids. V dropped 8 bases and J dropped 6 bases, with 14 bases sitting between them. The CDR3, as DNA: TGTGCCAGCTCACGCCGGGGGTCCGAGCAGTACTTC. This gives the protein CASSRRGSEQYF.

The V and J genes are TRBV5-4 and TRBJ2-3; 10 positions agree with TRBD1. Germline V gene sequence: CDR1 SGHNT, CDR2 YYREEE (reference sequence). V lost 0 bases and J lost 2; bases outside the gene matches: 6. The CDR3 consists of 17 residues. CDR3 protein: CASSLAQDRGFTDTQYF. The CDR3 DNA sequence: TGTGCCAGCAGCTTGGCCCAGGACAGGGGGTTCACAGATACGCAGTATTTT.

This clone showed up just a few times. The gene calls are TRBV9 and TRBJ2-5; the D gene is possibly TRBD2 (6 bases). V was clipped by 3 bases and J by 2 bases, with 20 bases between them. The CDR3 loop spans 17 amino acids. CDR1 is SGDLS, CDR2 YYNGEE, per germline. The CDR3 loop is CASSEIWAGGLQETQYF. In nucleotides, the CDR3 is TGTGCCAGCAGCGAAATCTGGGCTGGGGGGTTACAAGAGACCCAGTACTTC.

The J gene is TRBJ1-1, the V gene TRBV5-1; no firm D call. CDR1 and CDR2 (germline): SGHRS, YFSETQ. Deletions cut 1 base from V and 7 bases from J, with 14 bases between. CDR3 size: 14 residues. CDR3 amino acids: CASSLIRGFSEAFF. In DNA, the CDR3 is TGCGCCAGCAGCTTGATTCGGGGATTCAGTGAAGCTTTCTTT.

J is TRBJ2-1 and V is TRBV7-8; D is unclear. Germline loops: CDR1 SGHVS, CDR2 FQNEAQ. V was shortened by 1 base and J by 6 bases, with 7 bases between the two germline ends. The CDR3 spans 13 residues. CDR3 nucleotides: TGTGCCAGCAGCTTAGGTCAGTTCAATGAGCAGTTCTTC. This translates into CASSLGQFNEQFF.

The gene calls are TRBV30 and TRBJ2-3, with 15 bases that match TRBD2. The length of the CDR3 is 16 residues. V trimming: 8 bases; J trimming: 0 bases; junction bases outside the gene matches: 6. CDR1 and CDR2 (germline): GTSNPN, SVGIG (reference sequence). CDR3 DNA sequence: TGTGCCGCCGGACTAGCGGGGGGGTCTAGCACAGATACGCAGTATTTT. This encodes CAAGLAGGSSTDTQYF.

This chain links TRBV12-2 with TRBJ2-1; the table calls TRBD2, which could not be checked here. TRBV12-2 is a listed pseudogene. The CDR3 is 23 residues long. CDR3 loop: CASRFRSRGVGTSGGAPDNEQFF. CDR3 sequence (DNA): TGTGCAAGTCGCTTTAGATCCCGTGGCGTCGGGACTAGCGGGGGGGCTCCGGACAATGAGCAGTTCTTC.

The DNA of the CDR3 is TGTGCCAGCAGTCTACAGGGGAGCTATAGCAATCAGCCCCAGCATTTT. Its translation: CASSLQGSYSNQPQHF. This rearrangement joins TRBV2 to TRBJ1-5; 7 bases match TRBD1. In germline, CDR1 is SNHLY, CDR2 FYNNEI. V trimming: 5 bases; J trimming: 0 bases; junction bases outside the gene matches: 7. The CDR3 totals 16 residues.

The chain is built from TRBV23-1 and TRBJ1-3; 9 bases are a match to TRBD1. TRBV23-1 belongs to the ORF category, with a function that is uncertain. The V gene end was trimmed by 10 bases and the J gene end by 3 bases; junction bases not matched to a gene: 16. CDR3 length: 17 residues. Here the CDR3 reads CATSPATQGAYGNTIYF. CDR3 coding DNA: TGCGCCACTTCCCCAGCAACACAGGGGGCATATGGAAACACCATATATTTT.

This clone was found once. The chain carries TRBV18 and TRBJ1-1; TRBD1 agrees at 10 bases. The J segment lost 5 bases and the V segment lost 2 bases, leaving 2 bases of the junction unmatched. Looked up from germline, CDR1 is KGHSH and CDR2 is LQKENI. CDR3 length: 14 amino acids. The CDR3 sequence: CASSPGQGETEAFF. The CDR3 DNA reads TGTGCCAGCTCACCAGGACAGGGGGAGACTGAAGCTTTCTTT.

The chain couples TRBV5-6 to TRBJ2-1, with D perhaps matching TRBD1 (5 bases). V was clipped by 2 bases and J by 5 bases, with 14 bases between them. Germline V gene sequence: CDR1 SGHDT, CDR2 YYEEEE. The CDR3 contains 15 residues. CDR3 sequence reads: CASSFFRVPDNEQFF. The CDR3 region has the DNA TGTGCCAGCAGCTTTTTCAGGGTACCCGACAATGAGCAGTTCTTC.

The chain couples TRBV2 to TRBJ2-7; D not resolved. Germline V gives CDR1 SNHLY, CDR2 FYNNEI. The CDR3 extends over 14 amino acids. Trimming removed 10 bases from V and 2 bases from J, with 18 bases in between. CDR3 DNA sequence: TGTGCCACCACCGCCAGGATCTCCACCTACGAGCAGTACTTC. It translates to CATTARISTYEQYF.

The chain carries TRBV18 and TRBJ1-6; tentative D call: TRBD1 (6 bases). Trimming removed 4 bases from V and 9 bases from J, with 16 bases in between. Germline lookup yields CDR1 KGHSH and CDR2 LQKENI. This CDR3 region has 15 residues. In DNA, the CDR3 is TGTGCCAGCTCACTCCTGTCAGGGGAGACTTCACCCCTCCACTTT. This encodes CASSLLSGETSPLHF.

The rearrangement uses TRBV5-1 and TRBJ2-1, with D perhaps TRBD2 (6 bases). Germline V CDR1 and CDR2: SGHRS, YFSETQ. This CDR3 is built from 15 residues. V dropped 3 bases and J dropped 4 bases, with 14 bases sitting between them. The CDR3 DNA sequence: TGCGCCAGCAGCTCTGCTAGCGCCCAATACAATGAGCAGTTCTTC. Translating it yields CASSSASAQYNEQFF.

The rearrangement links TRBV4-3 to TRBJ1-3; D is perhaps TRBD1 (5 bases). The germline V gene encodes CDR1 LGHNA and CDR2 YSLEER. The V end was cut by 3 bases, the J end by 6 bases, with 12 bases between. The CDR3 is 14 amino acids. DNA for the CDR3: TGCGCCAGCAGCCATGAGGGGCGGGAAAACACCATATATTTT. As protein: CASSHEGRENTIYF.

The chain couples TRBV10-3 to TRBJ2-1; TRBD1 agrees at 7 bases. There are 14 residues in the CDR3. Germline CDR1 and CDR2: ENHRY and SYGVKD. The J segment lost 4 bases and the V segment lost 2 bases, leaving 2 bases of the junction unmatched. CDR3 sequence (DNA): TGTGCCATCAGTGAGCCGGGACAGTACAATGAGCAGTTCTTC. Amino acids: CAISEPGQYNEQFF.

This clone has a single count. This rearrangement joins TRBV9 to TRBJ1-5, with 9 positions matching TRBD1. After removal of 3 bases from V and 8 bases from J, the junction contained 12 bases not matched to a gene. CDR3 length equals 16 residues. Germline V gene data show CDR1 as SGDLS and CDR2 as YYNGEE. The CDR3 coding sequence is TGTGCCAGCAGCGCAGGGGGCCGGGGACAGGGTGAGCCCCAGCATTTT. It encodes CASSAGGRGQGEPQHF.

There are a few counts of this clone. The chain has TRBV4-1 and TRBJ1-2; TRBD1 matches 9 bases. The J segment lost 4 bases and the V segment lost 1 base, leaving 4 bases of the junction unmatched. This CDR3 has 15 amino acids. Germline V CDR1 and CDR2: MGHRA, YSYEKL. The CDR3 region has the DNA TGCGCCAGCAGCCAAGCGGGACAGGGCGGCTATGGCTACACCTTC. It codes for CASSQAGQGGYGYTF.